These 30 T cell receptor beta chains were sequenced from one sample in a study of OX40 agonist ivuxolimab in advanced cancers. Method: immunoSEQ multiplex PCR; TCRdb's copy keeps in-frame clones and lacks some. Counted here are some 70,000 clones, roughly 85% occurring once; the ten biggest clones make up about 8.2%. The sample consisted of CD4+ or CD8+ T cells sorted from blood, taken in a trial of the OX40 agonist ivuxolimab. These receptors originate from an adult with an advanced solid tumor such as melanoma, head and neck, liver or kidney cancer.

The V and J genes are TRBV9 and TRBJ1-1; possibly TRBD1 for D (6 bases). Trimming shortened V by 2 bases and J by 6 bases, and 14 bases separated the two germline ends. The CDR3 totals 14 residues. CDR1 is SGDLS, CDR2 YYNGEE, per germline. The CDR3 DNA reads as TGTGCCAGCAGCGTGGGGGACATGGGGGCTGAAGCTTTCTTT. It translates to CASSVGDMGAEAFF.

The rearrangement links TRBV5-1 to TRBJ1-1; possible D gene TRBD1, 6 bases. Germline-derived CDR1 and CDR2 are SGHRS and YFSETQ. The CDR3 runs to 13 residues. Trimming pared 10 bases from V and 3 bases from J, leaving 16 bases between. The CDR3 DNA reads TGCGCCTGCTACAGGGATCGTGACACTGAAGCTTTCTTT. It specifies CACYRDRDTEAFF.

CDR3 in amino acids: CASSIGRGNTEAFF. CDR3 DNA: TGTGCCAGTAGTATAGGTCGGGGGAACACTGAAGCTTTCTTT. The gene calls are TRBV19 and TRBJ1-1; D unclear. Germline V gene lookup returns CDR1 LNHDA and CDR2 SQIVND (reference sequence). This CDR3 has 14 residues. Trimming removed 1 base from V and 1 base from J, with 7 bases in between.

V is TRBV29-1 and J is TRBJ2-2; D is unclear. CDR1 and CDR2 (germline): SQVTM, ANQGSEA. The CDR3 spans 15 residues. V lost 5 bases and J 3 bases, leaving 16 bases between the germline ends. CDR3 loop: CSVRRPISYTGELFF. DNA for the CDR3: TGCAGCGTTCGTCGGCCTATCTCATACACCGGGGAGCTGTTTTTT.

The chain links TRBV30 to TRBJ1-5, with D possibly being TRBD1 (6 bases). The CDR3 is made up of 15 amino acids. Trimming took 1 base from V and 4 from J, leaving 14 bases between them. Looked up from germline, CDR1 is GTSNPN and CDR2 is SVGIG (reference sequence). CDR3 coding DNA: TGTGCCTGGAGTGCAGGGGCGGCCTTTAATCAGCCCCAGCATTTT. The encoded protein is CAWSAGAAFNQPQHF.

This clone was seen once. The V and J genes are TRBV7-9 and TRBJ1-5, with a tentative D call TRBD1 (5 bases). Trimming removed 6 bases at V and 0 bases at J, with 18 bases between. CDR3 length: 17 residues. In germline, CDR1 is SEHNR, CDR2 FQNEAQ (reference sequence). CDR3 in amino acids: CASRKKWGDYSNQPQHF. The CDR3 bases are TGTGCCAGCAGAAAAAAATGGGGGGATTATAGCAATCAGCCCCAGCATTTT.

This chain uses TRBV7-2 with TRBJ1-1; no definite D call. Germline values: CDR1 SGHTA, CDR2 FQGNSA. This CDR3 region has 15 residues. Trimming pared 1 base from V and 1 base from J, leaving 10 bases between. The CDR3 is CASSLGVGQNTEAFF. In DNA form, the CDR3 reads TGTGCCAGCAGCTTAGGCGTAGGGCAGAACACTGAAGCTTTCTTT. The full variable domain, its missing parts supplied by reference TRBV7-2 and TRBJ1-1, is GAGVSQSPSNKVTEKGKDVELRCDPISGHTALYWYRQSLGQGLEFLIYFQGNSAPDKSGLPSDRFSAERTGGSVSTLTIQRTQQEDSAVYLCASSLGVGQNTEAFFGQGTRLTVV.

The chain links TRBV11-2 to TRBJ2-1; no reliable D call. CDR3 size: 11 residues. The ends were cut back, 4 bases at V and 10 bases at J, with 8 bases in the middle. The V gene's germline CDR1 is SGHAT and CDR2 FQNNGV. CDR3 nucleotides: TGTGCCAGCAGCTCCCACGGCGAGCAGTTCTTC. It translates to CASSSHGEQFF.

This chain links TRBV7-8 with TRBJ2-6; no definite D call. The CDR3 contains 15 residues. CDR1 and CDR2 (germline): SGHVS, FQNEAQ. V was cut by 5 bases and J by 4 bases, with 12 bases left in between. The CDR3 is CASSPRPWGANVLTF. The CDR3 DNA sequence: TGTGCCAGCAGCCCCCGGCCGTGGGGGGCCAACGTCCTGACTTTC.

The chain couples TRBV10-3 to TRBJ1-1; a possible D gene is TRBD1 (6 bases). This CDR3 contains 14 residues. The V gene lost 6 bases and the J gene lost 3 bases, with 14 bases spanning the gap. The germline V gene encodes CDR1 ENHRY and CDR2 SYGVKD. The CDR3, as DNA: TGTGCCATCAGGATGACAGGACTAGACACTGAAGCTTTCTTT. This codes for CAIRMTGLDTEAFF.

This clone was recorded a few times. The chain couples TRBV7-9 to TRBJ1-1; D call uncertain. The CDR3 totals 13 residues. Germline V lookup: CDR1 SEHNR, CDR2 FQNEAQ (reference sequence). V was trimmed by 6 bases and J by 0 bases, leaving 8 bases between them. In nucleotides, the CDR3 is TGTGCCAGCAGGCAGCACATGAACACTGAAGCTTTCTTT. Translated, it gives CASRQHMNTEAFF.

The rearrangement links TRBV18 to TRBJ2-2; tentative D call: TRBD2 (5 bases). V was shortened by 4 bases and J by 6 bases, with 9 bases between the two germline ends. Looked up from germline, CDR1 is KGHSH and CDR2 is LQKENI. The CDR3 is made up of 13 amino acids. CDR3: CASSLTRAGELFF. CDR3 in DNA: TGTGCCAGCTCACTAACTAGGGCCGGGGAGCTGTTTTTT.

The V call is TRBV18, the J call TRBJ2-7; D not resolved. Germline V gives CDR1 KGHSH, CDR2 LQKENI. Trimming left V 3 bases short and J 0 bases short, with 12 bases between. The CDR3 contains 15 residues. CDR3 DNA: TGTGCCAGCTCACCCTTCGACACCCCCTCCTACGAGCAGTACTTC. Its protein product is CASSPFDTPSYEQYF.

The chain combines TRBV19 with TRBJ1-1, with a possible D match to TRBD1 (5 bases). The CDR3 covers 15 residues. The V and J ends lost 7 bases and 3 bases respectively, with 18 bases between them. CDR1 and CDR2 from the germline V gene are LNHDA and SQIVND (reference sequence). The CDR3 sequence is CASIARDSGDTEAFF. The CDR3 DNA sequence: TGTGCCAGTATCGCCCGGGACTCGGGGGACACTGAAGCTTTCTTT.

There are a few counts of this clone. The chain uses TRBV29-1 and TRBJ1-2; D gene ambiguous. CDR3 length: 12 residues. Germline CDR1 SQVTM, CDR2 ANQGSEA. Trimming shortened V by 7 bases and J by 4 bases, and 13 bases separated the two germline ends. The CDR3 bases are TGCAGCGATGAGGGAGCCCCCTATGGCTACACCTTC. Translated, it gives CSDEGAPYGYTF.

The V call is TRBV28, the J call TRBJ1-6; no clear D. This CDR3 spans 15 amino acids. Trimming pared 6 bases from V and 9 bases from J, leaving 18 bases between. CDR1 is MDHEN, CDR2 SYDVKM, per germline. Written as DNA, the CDR3 is TGTGCCAGCAGACCTTCAGATGGACTAAGTTCACCCCTCCACTTT. It translates to CASRPSDGLSSPLHF.

The count of this clone is one. The chain is built from TRBV9 and TRBJ1-4, with 7 bases fitting TRBD1. The CDR3 length is 15 residues. V was pared by 6 bases and J by 8 bases, with 13 bases of the junction left unmatched. Germline V gene lookup returns CDR1 SGDLS and CDR2 YYNGEE. CDR3 amino acids: CASTPADREGEKLFF. The CDR3 DNA is TGTGCCAGCACCCCTGCCGACAGGGAGGGAGAAAAACTGTTTTTT.

This chain connects TRBV6-1 to TRBJ1-5, with a possible D match to TRBD1 (5 bases). CDR3 size: 15 residues. The germline V gene has CDR1 MNHNS and CDR2 SASEGT. Trimming pared 5 bases from V and 4 bases from J, leaving 15 bases between. CDR3 sequence reads: CASSSRGVGNQPQHF. For the CDR3, the DNA is TGTGCCAGCAGTTCTCGAGGGGTGGGGAATCAGCCCCAGCATTTT.

The rearrangement joins TRBV7-2 to TRBJ1-2, with a possible D match to TRBD1 (5 bases). Germline V gives CDR1 SGHTA, CDR2 FQGNSA. V was pared by 1 base and J by 3 bases, with 9 bases between. The CDR3 covers 14 residues. The CDR3 DNA reads as TGTGCCAGCAGCTTAGTTGGGGCCTACTATGGCTACACCTTC. Amino acid sequence: CASSLVGAYYGYTF.

This chain links TRBV11-2 with TRBJ1-5; weak D call: TRBD1 (5 bases). CDR1 and CDR2 (germline): SGHAT, FQNNGV. The ends were cut back, 4 bases at V and 6 bases at J, with 16 bases in the middle. The CDR3 is made up of 15 amino acids. CDR3 DNA: TGTGCCAGCAGCTCTACACTGGGGCCAGGTCAGCCCCAGCATTTT. This encodes CASSSTLGPGQPQHF.

The genes are TRBV19 and TRBJ1-5, with a tentative D call TRBD1 (5 bases). The V end lost 9 bases, the J end lost 11 bases, and 20 bases lay between the germline ends. The CDR3 sequence is 13 residues long. The germline gives CDR1 LNHDA, CDR2 SQIVND (reference sequence). The CDR3 DNA follows: TGTGCCAGCCGGGACCCTAAGAGATCGACCCAGCATTTT. Translating gives CASRDPKRSTQHF.

The rearrangement uses TRBV7-2 and TRBJ2-4, with 8 bases fitting TRBD2. J gave up 6 bases and V 4 bases, and 5 bases lay outside the gene matches. The CDR3 is 14 amino acids. The germline V gene encodes CDR1 SGHTA and CDR2 FQGNSA. CDR3 amino acids: CASSSIAGTNIQYF. The CDR3 DNA follows: TGTGCCAGCAGCTCCATAGCGGGAACAAACATTCAGTACTTC. Complete variable domain (other parts from reference TRBV7-2 and TRBJ2-4): GAGVSQSPSNKVTEKGKDVELRCDPISGHTALYWYRQSLGQGLEFLIYFQGNSAPDKSGLPSDRFSAERTGGSVSTLTIQRTQQEDSAVYLCASSSIAGTNIQYFGAGTRLSVL.

V is TRBV7-8 and J is TRBJ2-7; possibly TRBD1 or TRBD2 for D (5 bases each). Germline values: CDR1 SGHVS, CDR2 FQNEAQ. V shed 3 bases and J shed 0 bases, with 15 bases lying between them. The CDR3 consists of 16 residues. CDR3 protein: CASSFRDPSSSYEQYF. The DNA of the CDR3 is TGTGCCAGCAGCTTTAGGGACCCATCGTCCTCCTACGAGCAGTACTTC.

The CDR3 DNA follows: TGTGCCAGCAGCCCGGGGGGCACAGGGGCCCTTAACTATGGCTACACCTTC. As protein: CASSPGGTGALNYGYTF. The rearrangement uses TRBV7-2 and TRBJ1-2; TRBD1 matches 7 bases. The CDR3 has 17 amino acids. V trimming: 5 bases; J trimming: 1 base; junction bases outside the gene matches: 13. Germline CDR1 reads SGHTA; CDR2 reads FQGNSA.

The chain recombines TRBV7-9 with TRBJ1-6; no definite D call. The CDR3 has 13 residues. V was trimmed by 3 bases and J by 8 bases, leaving 8 bases between them. Germline V gene sequence: CDR1 SEHNR, CDR2 FQNEAQ (reference sequence). CDR3 coding DNA: TGTGCCAGCAGCTTTGTCGGGGATTCACCCCTCCACTTT. As protein: CASSFVGDSPLHF.

The chain recombines TRBV7-2 with TRBJ1-4; D perhaps matches TRBD1 (5 bases). CDR1 is SGHTA, CDR2 FQGNSA, per germline. Trimming stripped 5 bases from V and 12 bases from J, with 19 bases between. The CDR3 extends over 14 amino acids. CDR3 DNA sequence: TGTGCCAGCAGCGCACGACAAGAGGCGGGACAACTGTTTTTT. It codes for CASSARQEAGQLFF.

This chain connects TRBV5-1 to TRBJ1-6; 8 bases are shared with TRBD1. V was clipped by 0 bases and J by 0 bases; unmatched bases: 8. The CDR3 is made up of 19 amino acids. Germline CDR1 reads SGHRS; CDR2 reads YFSETQ. CDR3 nucleotides: TGCGCCAGCAGCTTGGCCGGGACAGGCACGATCTCCTATAATTCACCCCTCCACTTT. It encodes CASSLAGTGTISYNSPLHF.

V is TRBV9 and J is TRBJ2-2; a weak D match, TRBD2 (6 bases). Germline V gene lookup returns CDR1 SGDLS and CDR2 YYNGEE. V was cut by 3 bases and J by 3 bases, with 12 bases left in between. This CDR3 region has 15 residues. The CDR3 loop reads CASSEAGTYTGELFF. The CDR3 region has the DNA TGTGCCAGCAGCGAGGCCGGGACTTACACCGGGGAGCTGTTTTTT.

This chain connects TRBV6-1 to TRBJ1-5; no reliable D call. With 0 bases removed from V and 4 bases from J, the gap between germline ends came to 7 bases. CDR3 length: 14 amino acids. The germline V gene has CDR1 MNHNS and CDR2 SASEGT. The CDR3 coding sequence is TGTGCCAGCAGTGAAGCGCAAAGGAATCAGCCCCAGCATTTT. It specifies CASSEAQRNQPQHF.

The sample holds a few counts of this clone. The genes are TRBV7-2 and TRBJ2-5, with D hard to call. Germline loops: CDR1 SGHTA, CDR2 FQGNSA. V lost 5 bases to trimming and J lost 1 base, with 8 bases between them. This CDR3 has 13 residues. The CDR3 protein is CASSNRVQETQYF. CDR3 bases: TGTGCCAGCAGCAACCGGGTCCAAGAGACCCAGTACTTC.